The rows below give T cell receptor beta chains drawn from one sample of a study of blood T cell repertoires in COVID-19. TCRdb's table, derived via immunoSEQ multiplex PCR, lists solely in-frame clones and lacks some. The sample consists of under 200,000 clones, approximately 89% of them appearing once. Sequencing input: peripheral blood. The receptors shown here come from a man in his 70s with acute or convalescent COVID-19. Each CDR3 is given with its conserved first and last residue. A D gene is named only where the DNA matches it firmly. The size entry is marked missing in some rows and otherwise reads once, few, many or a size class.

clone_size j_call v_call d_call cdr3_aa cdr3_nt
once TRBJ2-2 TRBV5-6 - CASSLIPGADTGELFF TGTGCCAGCAGCTTGATTCCGGGAGCGGACACCGGGGAGCTGTTTTTT
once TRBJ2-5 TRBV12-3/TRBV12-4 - CASGRETQYF TGTGCCAGCGGTCGGGAGACCCAGTACTTC
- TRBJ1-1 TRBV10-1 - CASSEGQSNTEAFF TGCGCCAGCAGTGAAGGACAGTCTAACACTGAAGCTTTCTTT
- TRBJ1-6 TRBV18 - CASSSTGSYNSPLHF TGTGCCAGCTCGTCGACAGGCTCCTATAATTCACCCCTCCACTTT
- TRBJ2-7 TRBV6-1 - CASSERGYEQYF TGTGCCAGCAGTGAAAGGGGCTACGAGCAGTACTTC
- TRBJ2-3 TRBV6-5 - CASTQAHATDTQYF TGTGCCAGCACCCAGGCCCACGCCACAGATACGCAGTATTTT
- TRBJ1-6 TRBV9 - CASSERNSPLHF TGTGCCAGCAGCGAGAGAAATTCACCCCTCCACTTT
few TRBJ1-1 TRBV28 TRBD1 CASSLTGVSGAFF TGTGCCAGCAGTCTTACAGGGGTATCGGGGGCTTTCTTT
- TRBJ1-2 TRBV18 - CASAGGYGYTF TGTGCCAGCGCCGGAGGCTATGGCTACACCTTC
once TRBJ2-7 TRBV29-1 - CSLCTRPGEQYF TGCAGCCTCTGCACCCGCCCGGGGGAGCAGTACTTC
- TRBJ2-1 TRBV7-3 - CASSLTTRGYNEQFF TGTGCCAGCAGCTTAACGACCAGGGGATACAATGAGCAGTTCTTC
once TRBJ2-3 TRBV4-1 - CASSHSGFSTDTQYF TGCGCCAGCAGCCACAGCGGGTTTAGCACAGATACGCAGTATTTT
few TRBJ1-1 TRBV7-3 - CASSPGGRNTEAFF TGTGCCAGCAGCCCTGGAGGGCGTAACACTGAAGCTTTCTTT
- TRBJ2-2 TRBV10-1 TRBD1 CASCSQGAYTGELFF TGCGCCAGCTGCAGCCAGGGGGCCTACACCGGGGAGCTGTTTTTT
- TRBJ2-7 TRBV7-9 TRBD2 CASTGGAGETPYEQYF TGTGCCAGCACCGGGGGTGCGGGAGAGACCCCCTACGAGCAGTACTTC
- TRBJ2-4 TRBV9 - CASSVGPHRGGIQYF TGTGCCAGCAGCGTAGGACCGCACAGAGGGGGCATTCAGTACTTC
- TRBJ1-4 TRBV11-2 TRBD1 CASGPRGTANEKLFF TGTGCCTCAGGCCCCAGGGGGACAGCTAATGAAAAACTGTTTTTT
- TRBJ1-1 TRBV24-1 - CATSDAGNTEAFF TGTGCCACCAGTGACGCAGGGAACACTGAAGCTTTCTTT
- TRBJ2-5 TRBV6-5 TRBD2 CASSYSGKETQYF TGTGCCAGCAGCTATAGCGGGAAAGAGACCCAGTACTTC
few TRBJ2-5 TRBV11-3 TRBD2 CASSSTSGETQYF TGTGCCAGCAGCTCTACTAGCGGCGAGACCCAGTACTTC
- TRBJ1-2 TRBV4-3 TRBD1 CASSQQLDRDLNYGYTF TGCGCCAGCAGCCAACAACTCGACAGGGACCTTAACTATGGCTACACCTTC
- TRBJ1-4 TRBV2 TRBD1 CASSAGRDRGNEKLFF TGTGCCAGCAGCGCTGGTCGGGACAGGGGTAATGAAAAACTGTTTTTT
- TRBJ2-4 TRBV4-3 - CASSQETRSGEYF TGCGCCAGCAGCCAAGAGACTCGCTCTGGAGAGTACTTC
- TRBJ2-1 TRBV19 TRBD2 CASSIGLAGGKKNEQFF TGTGCCAGTAGTATAGGGCTAGCGGGGGGGAAAAAGAATGAGCAGTTCTTC
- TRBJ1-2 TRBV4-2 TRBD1 CASSQDGDSNYGYTF TGTGCCAGCAGCCAAGATGGGGACAGTAACTATGGCTACACCTTC
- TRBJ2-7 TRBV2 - CASSPETGYEQYF TGTGCCAGCAGTCCCGAGACTGGTTACGAGCAGTACTTC
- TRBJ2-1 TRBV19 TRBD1 CASRDGQERNEQFF TGTGCCAGTAGGGATGGACAGGAGAGGAATGAGCAGTTCTTC
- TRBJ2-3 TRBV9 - CASSVAGSTDTQYF TGTGCCAGCAGCGTAGCGGGTAGCACAGATACGCAGTATTTT
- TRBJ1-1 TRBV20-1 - CSASTGNTEAFF TGCAGTGCTAGTACGGGGAACACTGAAGCTTTCTTT
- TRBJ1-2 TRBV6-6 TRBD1 CASSYDRVGGYTF TGTGCCAGCAGTTACGACAGGGTAGGAGGCTACACCTTC
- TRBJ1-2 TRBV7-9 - CASSLAGSSRNGYTF TGTGCCAGCAGCTTAGCCGGGTCATCCAGAAATGGCTACACCTTC
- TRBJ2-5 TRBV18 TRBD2 CASSLSGEETQYF TGTGCCAGCTCACTTAGCGGGGAAGAGACCCAGTACTTC
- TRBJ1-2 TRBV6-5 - CASRFWAATYGYTF TGTGCCAGCCGTTTTTGGGCAGCCACTTATGGCTACACCTTC
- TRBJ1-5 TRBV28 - CASSWVRQVLNQPQHF TGTGCCAGCAGTTGGGTCCGACAGGTTTTAAATCAGCCCCAGCATTTT
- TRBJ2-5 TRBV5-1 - CASSFGQGSVPQETQYF TGCGCCAGCAGCTTTGGGCAGGGGTCTGTCCCACAAGAGACCCAGTACTTC
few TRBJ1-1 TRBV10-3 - CAIMRGDTYTEAFF TGTGCCATCATGCGGGGGGACACTTACACTGAAGCTTTCTTT
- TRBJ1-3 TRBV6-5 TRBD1 CATPGQGSSGNTIYF TGTGCCACACCGGGACAGGGCTCGTCTGGAAACACCATATATTTT
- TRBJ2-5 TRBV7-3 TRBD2 CASSPTSGAETQYF TGTGCCAGCAGCCCGACTAGCGGGGCAGAGACCCAGTACTTC
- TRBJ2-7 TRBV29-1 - CSVGVSYEQYF TGCAGCGTTGGAGTCTCCTACGAGCAGTACTTC
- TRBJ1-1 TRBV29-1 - CSVVGSSLNTEAFF TGCAGCGTTGTGGGCAGCTCGTTGAACACTGAAGCTTTCTTT
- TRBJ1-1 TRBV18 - CASSTPGRTEAFF TGTGCCAGCTCGACGCCGGGGAGGACTGAAGCTTTCTTT
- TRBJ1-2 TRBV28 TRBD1 CASTSDRVADYGYTF TGTGCCAGCACCTCGGACAGGGTGGCTGACTATGGCTACACCTTC
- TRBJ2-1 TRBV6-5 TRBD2 CASSSRLADRDEQFF TGTGCCAGCAGTTCGAGACTAGCGGATAGGGATGAGCAGTTCTTC
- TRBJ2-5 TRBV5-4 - CASSFGPERETQYF TGTGCCAGCAGCTTCGGCCCTGAGAGGGAGACCCAGTACTTC
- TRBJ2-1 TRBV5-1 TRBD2 CASSLASGDEQFF TGCGCCAGCAGCTTGGCTAGCGGCGATGAGCAGTTCTTC
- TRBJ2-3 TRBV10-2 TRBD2 CATYGLAGVRTDTQYF TGCGCCACTTACGGACTAGCGGGGGTAAGGACAGATACGCAGTATTTT
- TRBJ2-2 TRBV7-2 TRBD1 CASSLGQGSTGELFF TGTGCCAGCAGCTTGGGACAGGGATCCACCGGGGAGCTGTTTTTT
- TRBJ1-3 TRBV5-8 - CASSLGVGSGNTIYF TGTGCCAGCAGCTTGGGCGTTGGCTCTGGAAACACCATATATTTT
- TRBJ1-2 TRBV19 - CASSIYGVYGYTF TGTGCCAGTAGTATCTACGGGGTCTATGGCTACACCTTC
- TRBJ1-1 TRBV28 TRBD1 CASSLWDRGGMNTEAFF TGTGCCAGCAGTTTATGGGACAGGGGCGGGATGAACACTGAAGCTTTCTTT
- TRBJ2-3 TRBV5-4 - CASSGGASRDTQYF TGTGCCAGCAGCGGTGGGGCCTCCCGAGATACGCAGTATTTT
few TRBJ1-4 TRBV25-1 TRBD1 CASRQTGANEKLFF TGTGCCAGCAGGCAGACAGGGGCTAATGAAAAACTGTTTTTT
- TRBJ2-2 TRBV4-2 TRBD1 CASSQGQGASGELFF TGTGCCAGCAGCCAAGGACAGGGGGCATCGGGGGAGCTGTTTTTT
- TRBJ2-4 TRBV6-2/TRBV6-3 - CASSSRENENIQYF TGTGCCAGCAGCAGCAGGGAAAATGAAAACATTCAGTACTTC
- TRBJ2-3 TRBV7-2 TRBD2 CASSSRIAGGPDTQYF TGTGCCAGCAGCTCCCGTATAGCGGGGGGGCCAGATACGCAGTATTTT
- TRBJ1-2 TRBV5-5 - CASSLGQYGYTF TGTGCCAGCAGCTTGGGACAGTATGGCTACACCTTC
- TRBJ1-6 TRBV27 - CASRESYNSPLHF TGTGCCAGCAGGGAGTCCTATAATTCACCCCTCCACTTT